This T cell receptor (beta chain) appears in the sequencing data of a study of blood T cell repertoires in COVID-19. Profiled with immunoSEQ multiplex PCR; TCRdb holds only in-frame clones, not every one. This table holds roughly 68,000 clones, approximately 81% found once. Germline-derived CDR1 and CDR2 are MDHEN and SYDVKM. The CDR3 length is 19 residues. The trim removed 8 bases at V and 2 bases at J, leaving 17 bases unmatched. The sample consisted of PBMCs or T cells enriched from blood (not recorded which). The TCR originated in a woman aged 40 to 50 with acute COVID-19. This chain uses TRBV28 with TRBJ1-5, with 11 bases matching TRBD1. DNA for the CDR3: TGTGCCAGCTCCTTCTTTGGCGCCGGGACAGGGGGTGGCAATCAGCCCCAGCATTTT. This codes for CASSFFGAGTGGGNQPQHF.